This T cell receptor beta chain was retrieved from a study of shared clonotypes between healthy human individuals. Here immunoSEQ multiplex PCR was the method, and the copy in TCRdb shows in-frame clones only, minus some. The table lists approximately 1.5 million clones, approximately 98.5% of them singletons. V lost 2 bases and J 0 bases, leaving 12 bases between the germline ends. The germline CDR1 and CDR2 sequences are SGHRS and YFSETQ. The CDR3 consists of 16 residues. Of note for this clone: Different DNA sequences within this sample yield the same CDR3.

V is TRBV5-1 and J is TRBJ2-1, with D tentatively TRBD2 (5 bases). Sequencing input: naive CD4+ T cells sorted from blood. Subset: CD45RA+ positively selected. The sequence derives from a man aged 25-40 years in good health. The CDR3 sequence: CASSLVRGSSYNEQFF. The CDR3 DNA reads as TGCGCCAGCAGCTTAGTTCGTGGGAGCTCCTACAATGAGCAGTTCTTC.